The rows below give T cell receptor beta chains drawn from one sample of a study of Graves' ophthalmopathy and Graves' hyperthyroidism. Via MiXCR, TCRdb re-called the multiplex PCR reads, giving one row per CDR3 protein. The repertoire includes about 550,000 distinct CDR3 sequences, just under 40% of them detected once, and about 4% sits in the top ten. The sequenced sample was peripheral blood or thyroid tissue (not recorded which). The receptors come from an adult man with Graves' hyperthyroidism. CDR3s include the opening cysteine and the closing phenylalanine or tryptophan. D genes are given only for firm matches. For some rows the clone size is stated as once, few or many, or as a class when expanded; others skip it.

V: TRBV29-1; D: TRBD1; size: -; J: TRBJ2-7; CDR3: CSVEDPADRSSYEQYF; DNA: TGCAGCGTTGAAGATCCCGCGGACAGGAGCTCCTACGAGCAGTACTTC
V: TRBV19; D: TRBD1; size: -; J: TRBJ2-3; CDR3: CASSQGTGKDTQYF; DNA: TGTGCCAGTAGCCAAGGGACAGGAAAAGATACGCAGTATTTT
V: TRBV7-8; D: -; size: -; J: TRBJ1-3; CDR3: CASVTTLSGNTIYF; DNA: TGTGCCAGCGTAACCACCCTCTCTGGAAACACCATATATTTT
V: TRBV20-1; D: -; size: -; J: TRBJ1-1; CDR3: CSALREAFF; DNA: TGCAGTGCTCTCAGGGAAGCTTTCTTT
V: TRBV7-6; D: TRBD1; size: -; J: TRBJ1-2; CDR3: CASSLGQGEWSGNTF; DNA: TGTGCCAGCAGCCTCGGACAGGGGGAATGGTCTGGAAACACCTTC
V: TRBV6-5; D: -; size: many; J: TRBJ2-7; CDR3: CASSYGEVNYEQYF; DNA: TGTGCCAGCAGTTACGGGGAGGTAAACTACGAGCAGTACTTC
V: TRBV20-1; D: TRBD1; size: many; J: TRBJ2-5; CDR3: CSTHGTEGSGTQYF; DNA: TGCAGTACCCACGGGACAGAAGGTTCGGGGACCCAGTACTTC
V: TRBV2; D: TRBD1; size: once; J: TRBJ2-2; CDR3: CASSSGGGGELFF; DNA: TGTGCCAGCAGTTCAGGGGGCGGCGGGGAGCTGTTTTTT
V: TRBV19; D: -; size: many; J: TRBJ1-1; CDR3: CATQGWGAEAFF; DNA: TGTGCCACCCAGGGTTGGGGGGCAGAAGCTTTCTTT
V: TRBV12-3/TRBV12-4; D: TRBD1; size: -; J: TRBJ2-5; CDR3: CASGPGQGDTQYF; DNA: TGTGCCAGCGGTCCAGGACAGGGGGATACGCAGTACTTC
V: TRBV20-1; D: -; size: -; J: TRBJ2-5; CDR3: CSARGPNTGETQYF; DNA: TGCAGTGCTAGAGGACCGAACACCGGGGAGACCCAGTACTTC
V: TRBV10-3; D: -; size: once; J: TRBJ2-7; CDR3: CAISEQYF; DNA: TGTGCCATCAGCGAGCAGTACTTC
V: TRBV4-1; D: -; size: few; J: TRBJ2-2; CDR3: CASSQDFSRANTGELFF; DNA: TGCGCCAGCAGCCAAGATTTTAGCCGCGCGAACACCGGGGAGCTGTTTTTT
V: TRBV5-6; D: TRBD2; size: few; J: TRBJ2-5; CDR3: CASSLQRGYQETQYF; DNA: TGTGCCAGCAGCTTACAGCGGGGGTACCAAGAGACCCAGTACTTC
V: TRBV7-9; D: -; size: -; J: TRBJ2-7; CDR3: CASSVRKGYEQYF; DNA: TGTGCCAGCAGCGTTCGGAAGGGGTACGAGCAGTACTTC
V: TRBV7-9; D: TRBD1; size: many; J: TRBJ1-1; CDR3: CASSATGLEAFF; DNA: TGTGCCAGCAGCGCGACAGGGCTTGAAGCTTTCTTT
V: TRBV5-1; D: -; size: few; J: TRBJ2-5; CDR3: CASSLREARETQYF; DNA: TGCGCCAGCAGCTTGAGGGAGGCTCGAGAGACCCAGTACTTC
V: TRBV4-2; D: -; size: few; J: TRBJ1-4; CDR3: CASSQGGAETTNEKLFF; DNA: TGTGCCAGCAGCCAAGGGGGGGCAGAGACAACTAATGAAAAACTGTTTTTT
V: TRBV7-8; D: -; size: many; J: TRBJ2-7; CDR3: CASSTLGLTYYEQYF; DNA: TGTGCCAGCAGCACCCTGGGACTTACTTACTACGAGCAGTACTTC
V: TRBV24-1; D: -; size: -; J: TRBJ2-3; CDR3: CATSDLSGSTDTQYF; DNA: TGTGCCACCAGTGATTTGTCGGGATCCACAGATACGCAGTATTTT
V: TRBV5-1; D: -; size: -; J: TRBJ1-3; CDR3: CASSGGLAGGNTIYF; DNA: TGTGCCAGCAGCGGTGGACTAGCGGGAGGGAACACCATATATTTT
V: TRBV5-8; D: -; size: many; J: TRBJ1-1; CDR3: CASSPPNTEAFF; DNA: TGTGCCAGCAGCCCCCCCAACACTGAAGCTTTCTTT
V: TRBV19; D: -; size: -; J: TRBJ2-2; CDR3: CASFWPLPGGTNTGELFF; DNA: TGTGCCAGCTTTTGGCCCTTACCCGGCGGCACGAACACCGGGGAGCTGTTTTTT
V: TRBV29-1; D: -; size: many; J: TRBJ2-7; CDR3: CSVRGTNYEQYF; DNA: TGCAGCGTTCGGGGAACTAACTACGAGCAGTACTTC
V: TRBV29-1; D: TRBD2; size: -; J: TRBJ2-3; CDR3: CSVARTSGDSTDTQYF; DNA: TGCAGCGTTGCTCGAACTAGCGGGGATAGCACAGATACGCAGTATTTT
V: TRBV28; D: -; size: few; J: TRBJ1-2; CDR3: CASSSQRDGYYYGYTF; DNA: TGTGCCAGCAGTTCCCAACGGGACGGATACTACTATGGCTACACCTTC
V: TRBV10-3; D: -; size: many; J: TRBJ2-5; CDR3: CAISESPGTEETQYF; DNA: TGTGCCATCAGTGAGTCTCCAGGGACGGAAGAGACCCAGTACTTC
V: TRBV3-1; D: TRBD1; size: few; J: TRBJ2-5; CDR3: CASSQVDRGSETQYF; DNA: TGTGCCAGCAGCCAAGTCGACAGGGGTTCGGAGACCCAGTACTTC
V: TRBV19; D: TRBD1; size: many; J: TRBJ1-6; CDR3: CASSHPILQGASSPLHF; DNA: TGTGCCAGTAGTCACCCAATCTTACAGGGGGCATCCTCACCCCTCCACTTT
V: TRBV2; D: -; size: many; J: TRBJ1-1; CDR3: CASMFGGMNTEAFF; DNA: TGTGCCAGCATGTTTGGAGGGATGAACACTGAAGCTTTCTTT
V: TRBV7-9; D: TRBD1; size: once; J: TRBJ2-5; CDR3: CASSQGQGVETQYF; DNA: TGTGCCAGCAGCCAGGGACAGGGGGTCGAGACCCAGTACTTC
V: TRBV2; D: -; size: -; J: TRBJ2-1; CDR3: CASSEYEQFF; DNA: TGTGCCAGCAGTGAATATGAGCAGTTCTTC
V: TRBV2; D: TRBD1; size: -; J: TRBJ2-2; CDR3: CASRAGTAGELFF; DNA: TGTGCCAGCAGGGCCGGGACAGCCGGGGAGCTGTTTTTT
V: TRBV4-1; D: -; size: -; J: TRBJ1-5; CDR3: CASSQDWVGTGQPQHF; DNA: TGCGCCAGCAGCCAAGATTGGGTCGGGACGGGTCAGCCCCAGCATTTT
V: TRBV24-1; D: TRBD1; size: many; J: TRBJ1-2; CDR3: CATSGGTAIPFGYTF; DNA: TGTGCCACCAGTGGTGGGACAGCCATACCTTTTGGCTACACCTTC
V: TRBV6-6; D: -; size: -; J: TRBJ1-4; CDR3: CASRTAATNEKLFF; DNA: TGTGCCAGCAGAACAGCGGCAACTAATGAAAAACTGTTTTTT
V: TRBV7-2; D: TRBD1; size: once; J: TRBJ1-6; CDR3: CASSFTGVSLNSPLHF; DNA: TGTGCCAGCAGCTTTACAGGGGTTTCCTTAAATTCACCCCTCCACTTT
V: TRBV7-9; D: -; size: -; J: TRBJ1-4; CDR3: CASSFRGGGNEKLFF; DNA: TGTGCCAGCAGCTTTCGGGGGGGGGGTAATGAAAAACTGTTTTTT
V: TRBV2; D: -; size: -; J: TRBJ2-3; CDR3: CASSEALRGQSTDTQYF; DNA: TGTGCCAGCAGTGAAGCGCTTCGCGGACAGAGCACAGATACGCAGTATTTT
V: TRBV2; D: TRBD1; size: -; J: TRBJ2-7; CDR3: CASSETGGMTYEQYF; DNA: TGTGCCAGCAGTGAAACAGGGGGGATGACCTACGAGCAGTACTTC
V: TRBV5-6; D: TRBD2; size: -; J: TRBJ2-7; CDR3: CASSLSLAGRYERYF; DNA: TGTGCCAGCAGCTTGTCACTAGCGGGAAGGTACGAGCGGTACTTC
V: TRBV20-1; D: -; size: many; J: TRBJ2-7; CDR3: CSVLPGGPYEQYF; DNA: TGCAGTGTCTTGCCCGGGGGGCCCTACGAGCAGTACTTC
V: TRBV15; D: TRBD1; size: -; J: TRBJ2-5; CDR3: CATSPTGIQETQYF; DNA: TGTGCCACCAGCCCGACAGGGATCCAAGAGACCCAGTACTTC
V: TRBV12-3/TRBV12-4; D: TRBD1; size: many; J: TRBJ1-1; CDR3: CASRTGSAEAFF; DNA: TGTGCCAGCAGGACAGGGTCGGCTGAAGCTTTCTTT
V: TRBV10-2; D: -; size: -; J: TRBJ2-7; CDR3: CANSRTSYEQYF; DNA: TGTGCCAACAGCCGCACTAGCTACGAGCAGTACTTC
V: TRBV7-2; D: -; size: many; J: TRBJ1-4; CDR3: CASSRTGPTNEKLFF; DNA: TGTGCCAGCAGCCGAACAGGGCCAACTAATGAAAAACTGTTTTTT
V: TRBV29-1; D: TRBD1; size: once; J: TRBJ1-5; CDR3: CSTPGTGNNQPQHF; DNA: TGCAGCACCCCGGGGACAGGGAACAATCAGCCCCAGCATTTT
V: TRBV20-1; D: TRBD2; size: -; J: TRBJ2-7; CDR3: CSARELRTSGGLTYEQYF; DNA: TGCAGTGCTAGAGAACTCCGGACTAGCGGGGGGCTAACCTACGAGCAGTACTTC
V: TRBV19; D: -; size: many; J: TRBJ2-5; CDR3: CASRSGYSQETQYF; DNA: TGTGCCAGTAGGAGTGGGTACAGCCAAGAGACCCAGTACTTC
V: TRBV7-8; D: TRBD2; size: -; J: TRBJ2-5; CDR3: CASSLDRASGERETQYF; DNA: TGTGCCAGCAGCCTCGACAGGGCTAGCGGGGAGCGGGAGACCCAGTACTTC
V: TRBV7-9; D: -; size: once; J: TRBJ1-1; CDR3: CASSTSTGTEAFF; DNA: TGCGCCAGCAGCACCTCTACAGGGACTGAAGCTTTCTTT
V: TRBV19; D: TRBD1; size: many; J: TRBJ1-5; CDR3: CASRPTGDSNQPQHF; DNA: TGTGCCAGTAGGCCGACAGGGGATAGCAATCAGCCCCAGCATTTT
V: TRBV28; D: -; size: many; J: TRBJ2-7; CDR3: CASRVGGLYEQYF; DNA: TGTGCCAGCAGGGTGGGGGGACTCTACGAGCAGTACTTC
V: TRBV19; D: -; size: few; J: TRBJ2-5; CDR3: CASSDSRVRETQYF; DNA: TGTGCCAGTAGCGATAGCCGGGTAAGGGAGACCCAGTACTTC
V: TRBV7-2; D: -; size: -; J: TRBJ2-2; CDR3: CASSQGLKGPRGKGELFF; DNA: TGCGCCAGCAGCCAAGGATTAAAGGGGCCCCGGGGGAAGGGGGAGCTGTTTTTT
V: TRBV7-8; D: -; size: -; J: TRBJ1-5; CDR3: CASSQRGTAFWPQHF; DNA: TGTGCCAGCAGCCAAAGGGGGACGGCGTTCTGGCCCCAGCATTTT